A selection of T cell receptor beta chains follows, all from one sample in a study of control samples from healthy donors and cancer patients. Using immunoSEQ multiplex PCR, the repertoire was profiled, and TCRdb retains in-frame clones only, with some absent. The repertoire consists of roughly 370,000 clones, with over 75% occurring once and the leading ten covering over 5.5%. Material for sequencing was PBMCs. These receptors came from a man aged 35-49 years with head and neck cancer. CDR3s include the opening cysteine and the closing phenylalanine or tryptophan. A D gene is named only where the DNA matches it firmly. For some rows the clone size is stated as once, few or many, or as a class when expanded; others skip it.

d_gene | j_gene | v_gene | abundance | CDR3nt | CDR3aa
TRBD1 | TRBJ2-5 | TRBV10-1 | - | TGCGCCAGCAGTGAGTCTGGACAGGGTGAGACCCAGTACTTC | CASSESGQGETQYF
- | TRBJ2-1 | TRBV3-1/TRBV3-2 | - | TGTGCCAGCAGCCAAGAGCGGACTGAGCAGTTCTTC | CASSQERTEQFF
- | TRBJ2-2 | TRBV19 | few | TGTGCCAGTAGTCTCGGAGACAGGTTCAACTCCGGGGAGCTGTTTTTT | CASSLGDRFNSGELFF
- | TRBJ2-7 | TRBV6-1 | - | TGTGCCAGCAGTGAGGCGTTTCCCTACGAGCAGTACTTC | CASSEAFPYEQYF
- | TRBJ2-3 | TRBV6-6 | - | TGTGCCAGCACCAATGGAGGTGGATCGCAGGATACGCAGTATTTT | CASTNGGGSQDTQYF
- | TRBJ1-4 | TRBV5-1 | - | TGCGCCAGCAGCCCAGGACAGATGGATGAAAAACTGTTTTTT | CASSPGQMDEKLFF
- | TRBJ2-3 | TRBV5-1 | - | TGCGCCAGCAGCTTGAAGGGCCCAGATACGCAGTATTTT | CASSLKGPDTQYF
TRBD2 | TRBJ2-2 | TRBV6-4 | - | TGTGCCAGCAGTGGACGGGGGGACCCTAACACCGGGGAGCTGTTTTTT | CASSGRGDPNTGELFF
- | TRBJ2-3 | TRBV7-8 | - | TGTGCCAGCAGCTTTTGGGGCGGAGCTAGCGCGACAGATACGCAGTATTTT | CASSFWGGASATDTQYF
- | TRBJ2-5 | TRBV29-1 | - | TGCAGCGTGTTGGGGGTCTTGATTGAAGAGACCCAGTACTTC | CSVLGVLIEETQYF
- | TRBJ1-3 | TRBV6-5 | - | TGTGCCAGCAGTTACTCCGGACAGACGACTGGAAACACCATATATTTT | CASSYSGQTTGNTIYF
TRBD2 | TRBJ2-7 | TRBV6-4 | - | TGTGCCAGCAGTGCAGTCGGGGGGAGCTACGAGCAGTACTTC | CASSAVGGSYEQYF
TRBD1 | TRBJ1-2 | TRBV6-5 | few | TGTGCCAGCAGAAACCTCGGACAGGGAGATGGCTACACCTTC | CASRNLGQGDGYTF
- | TRBJ1-5 | TRBV6-4 | - | TGTGCCAGCAGTGAAGGCGTTAATCAGCCCCAGCATTTT | CASSEGVNQPQHF
TRBD1 | TRBJ1-1 | TRBV27 | - | TGTGCCAGCGGGAACAGGGGGTGGAACACTGAAGCTTTCTTT | CASGNRGWNTEAFF